Presented here are 10 T cell receptor beta chains from one specimen sequenced in a study of blood T cells in healthy people across ages. Next came a second PCR, run for about 7 to 12 cycles, which used a sample-barcoded 5' primer along with a J-beta primer mix. TCRdb re-analysed the 5' RACE reads in MiXCR, keeping a single row per CDR3 protein. The sample records 2 million or so distinct CDR3 sequences, just under 50% being singletons. Input material: blood. The receptors originated from a woman aged 40-49 years in good health.

This clonotype was seen ten or more times. The junction shows a germline mismatch at one end, possibly a read error. V usage is TRBV28 and J usage is TRBJ2-3, with TRBD2 as a possible D gene (5 bases). The CDR3 is 13 amino acids. From germline, CDR1 is MDHEN and CDR2 SYDVKM. CDR3 in DNA: TGCGCCAGCAGAGGGCCCAGCACAGATACGCAGTATTTT. Protein: CASRGPSTDTQYF.

The V call is TRBV7-9, the J call TRBJ2-3; TRBD1 is a possible D gene (6 bases). V lost 5 bases, J lost 3 bases, and 15 bases lay in between. The CDR3 has 15 amino acids. The germline CDR1 and CDR2 sequences are SEHNR and FQNEAQ (reference sequence). CDR3 sequence (DNA): TGTGCCAGCAGCGAACAAACAGGGTTGACAGATACGCAGTATTTT. It codes for CASSEQTGLTDTQYF.

This clonotype has a handful of counts. The chain carries TRBV7-2 and TRBJ2-7, with 7 bases aligning to TRBD1. Near its end, the DNA agrees better with TRBJ2-5, so the J call may be wrong. The germline CDR1 and CDR2 sequences are SGHTA and FQGNSA. The CDR3 has 17 residues. The CDR3 loop reads CASSSFTTGLNRETQYF. CDR3 nucleotide sequence: TGTGCCAGCAGCTCATTTACGACAGGGTTAAACAGAGAGACCCAGTACTTC.

Of note for this clonotype: A read error may produce the germline difference seen at one junction end. The chain has TRBV20-1 and TRBJ1-2; D not resolved. The CDR3 is 13 amino acids. Germline V CDR1 and CDR2: DFQATT, SNEGSKA (reference sequence). The CDR3 bases are TGCAGTGTTAGAAGGAGGGATGACTATGGCTACACCTTC. It specifies CSVRRRDDYGYTF.

This rearrangement joins TRBV7-2 to TRBJ2-5, with unresolved D. CDR1 and CDR2 (germline): SGHTA, FQGNSA. Trimming removed 1 base from V and 4 bases from J, with 19 bases in between. There are 17 residues in the CDR3. CDR3 amino acids: CASSLGGYSLVGETQYF. Written as DNA, the CDR3 is TGTGCCAGCAGCTTAGGCGGCTACAGCCTTGTGGGAGAGACCCAGTACTTC. The variable domain in full, with the rest retrieved from reference TRBV7-2 and TRBJ2-5, is GAGVSQSPSNKVTEKGKDVELRCDPISGHTALYWYRQSLGQGLEFLIYFQGNSAPDKSGLPSDRFSAERTGGSVSTLTIQRTQQEDSAVYLCASSLGGYSLVGETQYFGPGTRLLVL.

With regard to this clonotype: At one of its ends the junction is not consistent with the germline gene, which may arise from a read error. The chain is built from TRBV5-5 and TRBJ2-3; no definite D call. The germline V gene encodes CDR1 SGHKS and CDR2 YYEKEE (reference sequence). CDR3 length: 15 residues. CDR3 bases: TGTGCCTGCAGCTTGGACCGGGTACGGACAGATACGCAGTATTTT. Translating gives CACSLDRVRTDTQYF.

This rearrangement joins TRBV12-3 or TRBV12-4 to TRBJ2-4, with D perhaps matching TRBD2 (5 bases). This CDR3 region has 12 residues. V was trimmed by 8 bases and J by 7 bases, leaving 12 bases between them. The CDR3 is CASARADNIQYF. Here the CDR3 DNA reads TGTGCCAGCGCTCGAGCGGATAACATTCAGTACTTC.

As regards this clonotype: The junction departs from germline at one end; a sequencing error may be responsible. The chain is built from TRBV7-2 and TRBJ2-7, with 8 bases fitting TRBD2. The end of the DNA is better explained by TRBJ2-4, so the J call may be wrong. The CDR3 spans 16 residues. Germline CDR1 SGHTA, CDR2 FQGNSA. CDR3 DNA sequence: TGTGTCAGCAGCCAAAGCCGGGGACTAGTCTCGCGCATTCAGTACTTC. Amino acid sequence: CVSSQSRGLVSRIQYF.

This chain joins TRBV20-1 and TRBJ2-3; 7 positions match TRBD2. V was clipped by 8 bases and J by 0 bases; unmatched bases: 11. This CDR3 is 15 amino acids long. Germline V gene data show CDR1 as DFQATT and CDR2 as SNEGSKA (reference sequence). CDR3 loop: CSPNHSGKSTDTQYF. CDR3 coding DNA: TGCAGTCCCAACCACAGCGGGAAAAGCACAGATACGCAGTATTTT.

For the CDR3, the DNA is TGTGCCAGCAGCCCCGGGAGGAGAAGGCTGGTCTCTAACTATGGCTACACCTTC. Its translation is CASSPGRRRLVSNYGYTF. The chain uses TRBV11-3 and TRBJ1-2; no definite D call. Germline V gene sequence: CDR1 SGHNT, CDR2 YENEEA. This CDR3 comprises 18 residues. Trimming stripped 5 bases from V and 0 bases from J, with 22 bases between.